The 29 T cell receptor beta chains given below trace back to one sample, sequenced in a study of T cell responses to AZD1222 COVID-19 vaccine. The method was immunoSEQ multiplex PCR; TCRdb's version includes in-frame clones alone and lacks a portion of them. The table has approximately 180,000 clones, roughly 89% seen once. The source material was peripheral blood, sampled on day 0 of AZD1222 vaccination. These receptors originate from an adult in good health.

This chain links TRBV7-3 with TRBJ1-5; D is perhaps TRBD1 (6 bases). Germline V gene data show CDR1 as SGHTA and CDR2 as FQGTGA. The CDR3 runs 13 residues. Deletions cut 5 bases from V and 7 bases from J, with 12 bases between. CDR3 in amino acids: CASSVSGGQPQHF. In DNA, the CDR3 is TGTGCCAGCAGCGTAAGTGGGGGCCAGCCCCAGCATTTT. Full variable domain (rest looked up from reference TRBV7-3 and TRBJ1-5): GAGVSQTPSNKVTEKGKYVELRCDPISGHTALYWYRQSLGQGPEFLIYFQGTGAADDSGLPNDRFFAVRPEGSVSTLKIQRTERGDSAVYLCASSVSGGQPQHFGDGTRLSIL.

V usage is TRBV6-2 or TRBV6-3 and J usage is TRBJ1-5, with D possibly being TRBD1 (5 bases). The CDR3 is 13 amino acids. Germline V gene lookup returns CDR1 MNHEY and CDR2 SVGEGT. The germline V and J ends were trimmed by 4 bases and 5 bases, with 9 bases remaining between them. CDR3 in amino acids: CASSSDSYQPQHF. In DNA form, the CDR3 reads TGTGCCAGCAGTTCTGACAGCTATCAGCCCCAGCATTTT.

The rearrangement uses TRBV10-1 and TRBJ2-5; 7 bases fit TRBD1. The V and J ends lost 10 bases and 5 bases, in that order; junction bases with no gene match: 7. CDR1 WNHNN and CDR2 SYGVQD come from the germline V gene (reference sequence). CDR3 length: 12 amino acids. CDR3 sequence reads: CATRTGRETQYF. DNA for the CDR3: TGCGCCACCAGGACAGGTAGGGAGACCCAGTACTTC.

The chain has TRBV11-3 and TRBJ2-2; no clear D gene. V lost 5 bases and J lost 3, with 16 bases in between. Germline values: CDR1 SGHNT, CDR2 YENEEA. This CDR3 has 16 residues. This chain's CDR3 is CASSPERVLDTGELFF. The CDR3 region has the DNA TGTGCCAGCAGCCCCGAAAGGGTCTTGGACACCGGGGAGCTGTTTTTT.

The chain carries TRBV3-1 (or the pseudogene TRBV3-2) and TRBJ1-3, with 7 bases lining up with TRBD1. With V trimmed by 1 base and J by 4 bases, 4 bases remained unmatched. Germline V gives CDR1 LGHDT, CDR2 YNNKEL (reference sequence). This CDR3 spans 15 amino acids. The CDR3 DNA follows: TGTGCCAGCAGCCAAGTGGGAGGGGGCGGAAACACCATATATTTT. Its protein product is CASSQVGGGGNTIYF.

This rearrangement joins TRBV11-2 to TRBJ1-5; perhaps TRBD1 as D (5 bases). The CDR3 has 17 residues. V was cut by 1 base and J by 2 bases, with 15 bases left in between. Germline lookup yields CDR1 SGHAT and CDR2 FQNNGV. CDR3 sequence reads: CASSLVGLGGGNQPQHF. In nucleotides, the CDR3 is TGTGCCAGCAGCTTAGTGGGTTTGGGGGGGGGCAATCAGCCCCAGCATTTT.

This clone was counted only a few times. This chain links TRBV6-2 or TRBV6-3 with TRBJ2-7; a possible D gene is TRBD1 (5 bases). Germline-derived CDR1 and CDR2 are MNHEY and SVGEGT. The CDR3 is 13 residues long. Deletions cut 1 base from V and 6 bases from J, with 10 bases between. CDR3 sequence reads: CASSYLAGFEQYF. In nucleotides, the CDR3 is TGTGCCAGCAGTTACTTGGCAGGGTTCGAGCAGTACTTC.

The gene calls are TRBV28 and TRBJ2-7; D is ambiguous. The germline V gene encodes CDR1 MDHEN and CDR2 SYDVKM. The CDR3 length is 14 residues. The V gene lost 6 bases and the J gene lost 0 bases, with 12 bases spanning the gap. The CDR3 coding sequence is TGTGCCAGCAGCCCCCTCTTAACCTCCTACGAGCAGTACGTC. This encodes CASSPLLTSYEQYV.

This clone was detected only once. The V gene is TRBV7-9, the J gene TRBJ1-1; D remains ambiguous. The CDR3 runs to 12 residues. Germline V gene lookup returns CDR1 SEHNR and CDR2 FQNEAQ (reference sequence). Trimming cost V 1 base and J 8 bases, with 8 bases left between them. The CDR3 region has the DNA TGTGCCAGCAGCTTAGTAGTTCAGGAAGCTTTCTTT. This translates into CASSLVVQEAFF.

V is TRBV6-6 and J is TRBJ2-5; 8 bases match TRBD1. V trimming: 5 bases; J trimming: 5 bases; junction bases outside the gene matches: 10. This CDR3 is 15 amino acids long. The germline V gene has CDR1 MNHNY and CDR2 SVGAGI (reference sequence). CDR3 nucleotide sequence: TGTGCCAGCAGTACCGGGGGTACAGGGGGGGAGACCCAGTACTTC. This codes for CASSTGGTGGETQYF.

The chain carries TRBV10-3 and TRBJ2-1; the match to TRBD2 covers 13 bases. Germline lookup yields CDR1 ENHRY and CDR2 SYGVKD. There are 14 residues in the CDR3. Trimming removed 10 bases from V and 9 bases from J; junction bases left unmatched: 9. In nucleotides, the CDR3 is TGTGCCACTAAACTAGCGGGAGGGGCCAGTGAGCAGTTCTTC. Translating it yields CATKLAGGASEQFF.

CDR3 in amino acids: CASSRRTSGRTYNEQFF. CDR3 sequence (DNA): TGTGCCAGCAGCCGCCGGACTAGCGGGAGAACTTACAATGAGCAGTTCTTC. V is TRBV5-6 and J is TRBJ2-1; 13 bases are shared with TRBD2. V was clipped by 4 bases and J by 4 bases; unmatched bases: 8. The germline V gene encodes CDR1 SGHDT and CDR2 YYEEEE. The CDR3 extends over 17 amino acids.

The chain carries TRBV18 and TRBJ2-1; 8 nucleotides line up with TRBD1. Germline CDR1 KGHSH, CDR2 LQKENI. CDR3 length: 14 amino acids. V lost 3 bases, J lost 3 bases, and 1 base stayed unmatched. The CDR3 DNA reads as TGTGCCAGCTCACCGGACAGGGTCTACAATGAGCAGTTCTTC. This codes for CASSPDRVYNEQFF.

The CDR3 nucleotides are TGTGCCAGCAGCTCAGGACTAGCGCCGGCGACCCAGTACTTC. Translated: CASSSGLAPATQYF. The J gene is TRBJ2-5, the V gene TRBV5-4, with 9 positions matching TRBD2. J gave up 7 bases and V 3 bases, and 7 bases lay outside the gene matches. CDR1 is SGHNT, CDR2 YYREEE, per germline (reference sequence). This CDR3 contains 14 residues. Complete variable domain (other parts from reference TRBV5-4 and TRBJ2-5): ETGVTQSPTHLIKTRGQQVTLRCSSQSGHNTVSWYQQALGQGPQFIFQYYREEENGRGNFPPRFSGLQFPNYSSELNVNALELDDSALYLCASSSGLAPATQYFGPGTRLLVL.

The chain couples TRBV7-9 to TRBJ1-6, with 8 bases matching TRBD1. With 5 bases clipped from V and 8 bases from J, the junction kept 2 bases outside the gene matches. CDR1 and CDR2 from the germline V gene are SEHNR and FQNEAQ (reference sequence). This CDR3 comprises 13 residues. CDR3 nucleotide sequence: TGTGCCAGCAGCCCGACAGGGGATTCACCCCTCCACTTT. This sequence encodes CASSPTGDSPLHF.

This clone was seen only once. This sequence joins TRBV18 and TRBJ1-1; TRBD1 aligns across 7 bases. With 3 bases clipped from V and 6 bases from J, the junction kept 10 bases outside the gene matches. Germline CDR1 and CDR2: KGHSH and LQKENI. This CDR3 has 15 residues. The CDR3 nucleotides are TGTGCCAGCTCACCTCTGGGGACAGAGGAGGCTGAAGCTTTCTTT. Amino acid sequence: CASSPLGTEEAEAFF.

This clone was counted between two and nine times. The CDR3 is CASSVGSDTQYF. Written as DNA, the CDR3 is TGCGCCAGCAGTGTCGGTAGTGATACGCAGTATTTT. J is TRBJ2-3 and V is TRBV10-2; D gene uncertain. V was pared by 4 bases and J by 6 bases, with 8 bases between. CDR1 is WSHSY, CDR2 SAAADI, per germline. The CDR3 spans 12 residues.

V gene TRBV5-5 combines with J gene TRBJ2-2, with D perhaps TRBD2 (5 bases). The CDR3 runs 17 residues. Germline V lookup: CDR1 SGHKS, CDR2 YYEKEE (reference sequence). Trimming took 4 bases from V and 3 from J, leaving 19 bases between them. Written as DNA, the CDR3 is TGTGCCAGCAGCAAAAACACGGGGTACTCGGACACCGGGGAGCTGTTTTTT. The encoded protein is CASSKNTGYSDTGELFF.

The chain's CDR3 is CASSLGGLAPETQYF. The CDR3 DNA is TGTGCCAGCAGCTTAGGGGGACTAGCTCCAGAGACCCAGTACTTC. The chain links TRBV7-3 to TRBJ2-5, with 9 nucleotides matching TRBD2. The CDR3 is made up of 15 amino acids. Germline CDR1 and CDR2: SGHTA and FQGTGA. Germline trimming cut 2 bases from V and 4 bases from J; bases unmatched to any gene: 5.

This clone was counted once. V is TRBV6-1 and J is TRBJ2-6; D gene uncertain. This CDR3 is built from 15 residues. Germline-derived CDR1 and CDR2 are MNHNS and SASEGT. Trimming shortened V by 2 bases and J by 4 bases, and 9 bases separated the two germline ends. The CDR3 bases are TGTGCCAGCAGTGAAAGGCGAACAGGGGCCAACGTCCTGACTTTC. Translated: CASSERRTGANVLTF.

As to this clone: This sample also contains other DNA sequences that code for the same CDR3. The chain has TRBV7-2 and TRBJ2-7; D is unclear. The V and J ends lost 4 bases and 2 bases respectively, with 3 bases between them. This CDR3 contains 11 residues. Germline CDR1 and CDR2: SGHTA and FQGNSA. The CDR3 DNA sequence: TGTGCCAGCAGCTCAGCCTACGAGCAGTACTTC. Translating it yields CASSSAYEQYF.

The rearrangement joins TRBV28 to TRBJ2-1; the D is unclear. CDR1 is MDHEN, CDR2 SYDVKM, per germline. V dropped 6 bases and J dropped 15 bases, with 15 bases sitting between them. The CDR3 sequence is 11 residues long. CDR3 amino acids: CASSQDWGRFF. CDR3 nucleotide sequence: TGTGCCAGCAGCCAAGACTGGGGTAGGTTCTTC.

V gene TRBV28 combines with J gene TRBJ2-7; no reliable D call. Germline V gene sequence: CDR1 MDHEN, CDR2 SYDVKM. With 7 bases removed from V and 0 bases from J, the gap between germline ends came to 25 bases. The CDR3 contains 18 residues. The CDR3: CASNKGTAPSLSSYEQYF. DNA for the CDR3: TGTGCCAGCAATAAGGGAACAGCGCCATCCCTGAGCTCCTACGAGCAGTACTTC.

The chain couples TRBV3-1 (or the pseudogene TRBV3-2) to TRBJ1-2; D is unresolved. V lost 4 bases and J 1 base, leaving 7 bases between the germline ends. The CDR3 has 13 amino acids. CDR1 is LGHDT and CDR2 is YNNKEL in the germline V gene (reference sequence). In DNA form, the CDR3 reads TGTGCCAGCAGCCTCGACGTTAACTATGGCTACACCTTC. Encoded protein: CASSLDVNYGYTF.

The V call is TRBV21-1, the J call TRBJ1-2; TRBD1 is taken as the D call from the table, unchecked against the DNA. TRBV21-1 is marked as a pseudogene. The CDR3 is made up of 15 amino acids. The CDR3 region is CASSKDLQGAHGYTF. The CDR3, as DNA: TGTGCCAGCAGCAAAGACCTACAGGGCGCTCATGGCTACACCTTC.

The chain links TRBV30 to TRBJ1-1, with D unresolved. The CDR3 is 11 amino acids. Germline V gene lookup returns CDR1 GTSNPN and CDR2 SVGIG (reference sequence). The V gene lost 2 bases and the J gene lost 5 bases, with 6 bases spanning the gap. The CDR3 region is CAWSFGTEAFF. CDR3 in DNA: TGTGCCTGGAGTTTTGGGACTGAAGCTTTCTTT.

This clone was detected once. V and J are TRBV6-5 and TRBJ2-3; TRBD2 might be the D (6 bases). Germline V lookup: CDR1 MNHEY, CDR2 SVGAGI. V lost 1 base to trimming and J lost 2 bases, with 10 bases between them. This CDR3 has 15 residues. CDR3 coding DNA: TGTGCCAGCAGTTACTACGGGACTTCCACAGATACGCAGTATTTT. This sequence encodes CASSYYGTSTDTQYF.

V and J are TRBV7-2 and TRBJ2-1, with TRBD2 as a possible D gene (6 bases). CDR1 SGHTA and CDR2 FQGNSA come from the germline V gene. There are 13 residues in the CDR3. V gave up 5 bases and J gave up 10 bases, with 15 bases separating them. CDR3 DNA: TGTGCCAGCAGCCCCGTGGGGGGAGTGGAGCAGTTCTTC. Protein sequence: CASSPVGGVEQFF.

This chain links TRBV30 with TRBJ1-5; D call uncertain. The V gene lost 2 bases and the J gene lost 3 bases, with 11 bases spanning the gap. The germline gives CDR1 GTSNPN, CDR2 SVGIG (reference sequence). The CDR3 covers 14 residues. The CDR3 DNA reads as TGTGCCTGGAGTTTTGGACGAGCCAATCAGCCCCAGCATTTT. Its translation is CAWSFGRANQPQHF.